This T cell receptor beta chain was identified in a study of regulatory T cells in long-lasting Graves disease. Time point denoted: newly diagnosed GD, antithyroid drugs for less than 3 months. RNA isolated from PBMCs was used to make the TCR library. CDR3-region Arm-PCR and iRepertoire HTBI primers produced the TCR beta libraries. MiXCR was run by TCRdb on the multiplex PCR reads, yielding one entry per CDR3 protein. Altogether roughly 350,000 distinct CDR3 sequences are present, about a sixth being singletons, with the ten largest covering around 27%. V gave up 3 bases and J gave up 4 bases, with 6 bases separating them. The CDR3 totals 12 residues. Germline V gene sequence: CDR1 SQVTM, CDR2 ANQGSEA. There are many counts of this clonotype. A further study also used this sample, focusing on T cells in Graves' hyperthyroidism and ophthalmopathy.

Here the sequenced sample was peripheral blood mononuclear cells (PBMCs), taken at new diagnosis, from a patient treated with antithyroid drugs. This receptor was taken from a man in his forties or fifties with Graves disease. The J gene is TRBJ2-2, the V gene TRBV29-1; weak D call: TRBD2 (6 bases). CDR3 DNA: TGCAGCGTTGACGGGGGCACCGGGGAGCTGTTTTTT. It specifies CSVDGGTGELFF.